The 32 T cell receptor beta chains given below trace back to one sample, sequenced in a study of blood T cell repertoires in COVID-19. Profiling relied on immunoSEQ multiplex PCR, and the TCRdb table lists in-frame clones only, not all of them. The table lists more than 65,000 clones, roughly 87% of them singletons, with 5% to 6.5% in the top ten. The specimen was peripheral blood. The receptors come from a woman between 45 and 65 years old with acute or convalescent COVID-19.

This chain joins TRBV3-1 (or the pseudogene TRBV3-2) and TRBJ1-2; TRBD1 is a possible D gene (5 bases). The ends were cut back, 1 base at V and 8 bases at J, with 8 bases in the middle. This CDR3 has 12 amino acids. Germline loops: CDR1 LGHDT, CDR2 YNNKEL (reference sequence). The DNA for the CDR3 is TGTGCCAGCAGCCAAGGCAGGGTAGGCTACACCTTC. Translating gives CASSQGRVGYTF.

This clone was seen a few times. The chain is built from TRBV18 and TRBJ1-5; TRBD1 might be the D (5 bases). This CDR3 comprises 15 residues. Germline CDR1 KGHSH, CDR2 LQKENI. Trimming took off 3 bases at V and 0 bases at J, with 9 bases between the two ends. The CDR3, as DNA: TGTGCCAGCTCACCGGCGACAGATAGCAATCAGCCCCAGCATTTT. It yields the protein CASSPATDSNQPQHF.

The rearrangement uses TRBV30 and TRBJ2-7; D uncertain. With 5 bases removed from V and 7 bases from J, the gap between germline ends came to 12 bases. The CDR3 loop spans 11 amino acids. Germline CDR1 is GTSNPN and CDR2 is SVGIG (reference sequence). In DNA, the CDR3 is TGTGCCTGGTCACGATTACGGGAGCAGTACTTC. Protein: CAWSRLREQYF.

This rearrangement joins TRBV30 to TRBJ1-6, with 8 nucleotides matching TRBD1. CDR3 size: 19 residues. From germline, CDR1 is GTSNPN and CDR2 SVGIG (reference sequence). The V gene end was trimmed by 4 bases and the J gene end by 8 bases; junction bases not matched to a gene: 22. CDR3 in DNA: TGTGCCTGGACCCGAATACTTTTTGGACAGGGATTACTCTATTCACCCCTCCACTTT. Its protein product is CAWTRILFGQGLLYSPLHF.

The chain joins TRBV28 to TRBJ2-2; 9 nucleotides line up with TRBD1. CDR1 and CDR2 from the germline V gene are MDHEN and SYDVKM. Unmatched junction bases numbered 21, after V lost 7 bases and J lost 9 bases. CDR3 length: 18 residues. The CDR3 DNA sequence: TGTGCCAGCACCAGTCCCGGGACAGGGTCCCAATTAGGATGGGAGCTGTTTTTT. Translated: CASTSPGTGSQLGWELFF.

This clone turned up a few times. The chain is built from TRBV12-3 or TRBV12-4 and TRBJ2-2; D is possibly TRBD2 (5 bases). The V end lost 10 bases, the J end lost 7 bases, and 13 bases lay between the germline ends. This CDR3 has 12 amino acids. The CDR3 DNA is TGTGCCACCATCCGGGGTAACGGGGAGCTGTTTTTT. This gives the protein CATIRGNGELFF.

V and J are TRBV11-3 and TRBJ2-3; D call uncertain. Looked up from germline, CDR1 is SGHNT and CDR2 is YENEEA. This CDR3 spans 13 amino acids. V lost 2 bases and J lost 9, with 12 bases in between. CDR3 amino acids: CASSLRTETTQYF. The DNA of the CDR3 is TGTGCCAGCAGCTTACGTACGGAGACGACGCAGTATTTT. Looking up the rest from reference TRBV11-3 and TRBJ2-3 gives the full variable domain: EAGVVQSPRYKIIEKKQPVAFWCNPISGHNTLYWYLQNLGQGPELLIRYENEEAVDDSQLPKDRFSAERLKGVDSTLKIQPAELGDSAVYLCASSLRTETTQYFGPGTRLTVL.

The rearrangement uses TRBV28 and TRBJ1-1; possible D gene TRBD1, 5 bases. Trimming removed 6 bases at V and 8 bases at J, with 19 bases between. The CDR3 runs 14 residues. Germline values: CDR1 MDHEN, CDR2 SYDVKM. CDR3 bases: TGTGCCAGCAGGACGATAGACAGCCCCCGGGAAGCTTTCTTT. Translation gives CASRTIDSPREAFF. The complete variable domain, with remaining parts taken from reference TRBV28 and TRBJ1-1, reads DVKVTQSSRYLVKRTGEKVFLECVQDMDHENMFWYRQDPGLGLRLIYFSYDVKMKEKGDIPEGYSVSREKKERFSLILESASTNQTSMYLCASRTIDSPREAFFGQGTRLTVV.

This sequence joins TRBV19 and TRBJ1-1; 10 bases align to TRBD1. V lost 6 bases, J lost 3 bases, and 4 bases stayed unmatched. This CDR3 is 14 amino acids long. Germline lookup yields CDR1 LNHDA and CDR2 SQIVND (reference sequence). DNA of the CDR3: TGTGCCAGTAGACGGGACAGGGGTCACACTGAAGCTTTCTTT. It encodes CASRRDRGHTEAFF.

The J gene is TRBJ1-5, the V gene TRBV6-5; maybe TRBD1 (5 bases). The germline V gene has CDR1 MNHEY and CDR2 SVGAGI. With 8 bases removed from V and 3 bases from J, the gap between germline ends came to 14 bases. This CDR3 is 14 amino acids long. The CDR3 coding sequence is TGTGCCAGCGGCAACCAGGGCGACAATCAGCCCCAGCATTTT. Protein sequence: CASGNQGDNQPQHF.

V usage is TRBV28 and J usage is TRBJ2-2; D might be TRBD2 (5 bases). The CDR3 spans 15 residues. In germline, CDR1 is MDHEN, CDR2 SYDVKM. V was cut by 8 bases and J by 0 bases, with 13 bases left in between. CDR3: CASRGGGSNTGELFF. As DNA, the CDR3 is TGTGCCAGCCGCGGAGGCGGGTCGAACACCGGGGAGCTGTTTTTT.

The chain joins TRBV5-1 to TRBJ2-2; D is possibly TRBD1 (5 bases). V lost 0 bases and J 6 bases, leaving 12 bases between the germline ends. The CDR3 totals 15 residues. Germline V gene sequence: CDR1 SGHRS, CDR2 YFSETQ. This CDR3 is CASSLVGAGSGELFF. DNA of the CDR3: TGCGCCAGCAGCTTGGTTGGGGCAGGGTCCGGGGAGCTGTTTTTT.

This clone showed up just once. The chain couples TRBV9 to TRBJ2-1, with TRBD2 matching over 13 bases. CDR1 and CDR2 (germline): SGDLS, YYNGEE. This CDR3 contains 15 residues. V trimming: 3 bases; J trimming: 8 bases; junction bases outside the gene matches: 5. CDR3 loop: CASSGTSGSIHEQFF. The CDR3 DNA reads TGTGCCAGCAGCGGGACTAGCGGGAGTATCCATGAGCAGTTCTTC.

This rearrangement joins TRBV11-2 to TRBJ2-7; 7 bases line up with TRBD1. The CDR3 is 15 residues long. V shed 1 base, J shed 5 bases, and the junction held 8 bases outside the gene matches. Germline V gene lookup returns CDR1 SGHAT and CDR2 FQNNGV. The CDR3 reads CASSLADRAKNEQYF. The CDR3 region has the DNA TGTGCCAGCAGCTTAGCAGACAGGGCCAAAAACGAGCAGTACTTC.

The chain has TRBV19 and TRBJ1-2; TRBD1 is a possible D gene (6 bases). Per the germline V gene, CDR1 is LNHDA and CDR2 is SQIVND (reference sequence). V shed 3 bases and J shed 0 bases, with 11 bases lying between them. The CDR3 length is 15 residues. CDR3 residues: CASSIWTATNYGYTF. In DNA, the CDR3 is TGTGCCAGTAGTATCTGGACAGCTACTAACTATGGCTACACCTTC.

This sequence joins TRBV28 and TRBJ2-7; D gene ambiguous. Looked up from germline, CDR1 is MDHEN and CDR2 is SYDVKM. The CDR3 length is 12 residues. The V gene lost 2 bases and the J gene lost 5 bases, with 7 bases spanning the gap. Written as DNA, the CDR3 is TGTGCCAGCAGTTTACTAACCAACGAGCAGTACTTC. Protein: CASSLLTNEQYF. Variable domain in full (rest from reference TRBV28 and TRBJ2-7): DVKVTQSSRYLVKRTGEKVFLECVQDMDHENMFWYRQDPGLGLRLIYFSYDVKMKEKGDIPEGYSVSREKKERFSLILESASTNQTSMYLCASSLLTNEQYFGPGTRLTVT.

This clone appeared a single time. The rearrangement joins TRBV28 to TRBJ1-3; D uncertain. This CDR3 spans 13 amino acids. Germline loops: CDR1 MDHEN, CDR2 SYDVKM. V lost 7 bases, J lost 4 bases, and 11 bases lay in between. CDR3 region: CASTSHGGNTIYF. CDR3 DNA sequence: TGTGCCAGCACCTCTCACGGGGGAAACACCATATATTTT.

CDR3 protein: CASSSPGISGNTIYF. Here the CDR3 DNA reads TGTGCCAGCAGTTCACCGGGGATCTCTGGAAACACCATATATTTT. V is TRBV28 and J is TRBJ1-3, with D unclear. The CDR3 is made up of 15 amino acids. Germline V gene data show CDR1 as MDHEN and CDR2 as SYDVKM. Trimming cost V 4 bases and J 0 bases, with 10 bases left between them.

This chain links TRBV18 with TRBJ1-3, with TRBD1 matching 10 bases. The ends lost 3 bases at V and 2 bases at J; junction bases unmatched: 7. Germline assignment: CDR1 KGHSH and CDR2 LQKENI. CDR3 size: 17 residues. For the CDR3, the DNA is TGTGCCAGCTCACCTCTTTCCGGGACAGGGGCTGGAAACACCATATATTTT. It is translated as CASSPLSGTGAGNTIYF. The whole variable domain, filled in from reference TRBV18 and TRBJ1-3, reads NAGVMQNPRHLVRRRGQEARLRCSPMKGHSHVYWYRQLPEEGLKFMVYLQKENIIDESGMPKERFSAEFPKEGPSILRIQQVVRGDSAAYFCASSPLSGTGAGNTIYFGEGSWLTVV.

This clone occurred a few times. The V gene is TRBV5-6, the J gene TRBJ1-1; a possible D gene is TRBD1 (5 bases). Germline-derived CDR1 and CDR2 are SGHDT and YYEEEE. V dropped 1 base and J dropped 1 base, with 11 bases sitting between them. The CDR3 length is 15 residues. The DNA for the CDR3 is TGTGCCAGCAGCTTGTTAACCCAGGGGAACACTGAAGCTTTCTTT. Amino acid sequence: CASSLLTQGNTEAFF.

Here the CDR3 reads CASSTGVGNTIYF. For the CDR3, the DNA is TGTGCCAGCAGTACGGGGGTTGGAAACACCATATATTTT. This chain connects TRBV25-1 to TRBJ1-3; TRBD1 might be the D (5 bases). With 5 bases removed from V and 3 bases from J, the gap between germline ends came to 8 bases. The V gene's germline CDR1 is MGHDK and CDR2 SYGVNS. CDR3 size: 13 residues.

The rearrangement links TRBV9 to TRBJ1-1; TRBD1 is a possible D gene (6 bases). This CDR3 is 15 amino acids long. V was cut by 0 bases and J by 1 base, with 10 bases left in between. CDR1 is SGDLS and CDR2 is YYNGEE in the germline V gene. The CDR3 region is CASSVDGGQNTEAFF. CDR3 DNA sequence: TGTGCCAGCAGCGTAGACGGGGGGCAGAACACTGAAGCTTTCTTT.

The chain recombines TRBV24-1 with TRBJ1-2; D perhaps matches TRBD1 (6 bases). Trimming stripped 5 bases from V and 8 bases from J, with 17 bases between. CDR1 KGHDR and CDR2 SFDVKD come from the germline V gene. The CDR3 is 14 residues long. The CDR3 sequence is CATSALQGVGGYTF. The CDR3 region has the DNA TGTGCCACCAGTGCACTACAGGGTGTGGGAGGCTACACCTTC.

The J gene is TRBJ1-5, the V gene TRBV28, with TRBD1 as a possible D gene (5 bases). The CDR3 runs to 13 residues. V was cut by 3 bases and J by 6 bases, with 9 bases left in between. Looked up from germline, CDR1 is MDHEN and CDR2 is SYDVKM. Here the CDR3 reads CASSFRVRQPQHF. CDR3 in DNA: TGTGCCAGCAGTTTCAGGGTGCGTCAGCCCCAGCATTTT.

The chain combines TRBV28 with TRBJ2-4, with a possible D match to TRBD1 (5 bases). The V end lost 4 bases, the J end lost 1 base, and 11 bases lay between the germline ends. The CDR3 totals 15 residues. CDR1 and CDR2 (germline): MDHEN, SYDVKM. CDR3 in amino acids: CASSSSGSAKNIQYF. The CDR3 DNA sequence: TGTGCCAGCAGTTCCTCAGGGTCTGCCAAAAACATTCAGTACTTC.

CDR3: CSASSRSAGNYNEQFF. DNA for the CDR3: TGCAGTGCTAGTTCCCGAAGTGCAGGGAACTACAATGAGCAGTTCTTC. The chain links TRBV20-1 to TRBJ2-1; D is possibly TRBD1 (5 bases). Trimming took off 3 bases at V and 3 bases at J, with 18 bases between the two ends. CDR3 length: 16 amino acids. The germline V gene encodes CDR1 DFQATT and CDR2 SNEGSKA (reference sequence).

J is TRBJ1-2 and V is TRBV9; TRBD1 might be the D (5 bases). V lost 0 bases to trimming and J lost 8 bases, with 14 bases between them. The CDR3 runs to 14 residues. Germline CDR1 and CDR2: SGDLS and YYNGEE. In nucleotides, the CDR3 is TGTGCCAGCAGCGTAGGTCAGGGATCTTACGGCTACACCTTC. Encoded protein: CASSVGQGSYGYTF. The whole variable domain, filled in from reference TRBV9 and TRBJ1-2, reads DSGVTQTPKHLITATGQRVTLRCSPRSGDLSVYWYQQSLDQGLQFLIQYYNGEERAKGNILERFSAQQFPDLHSELNLSSLELGDSALYFCASSVGQGSYGYTFGSGTRLTVV.

The chain recombines TRBV7-8 with TRBJ1-5; D unclear. This CDR3 contains 13 residues. Trimming took 5 bases from V and 4 from J, leaving 9 bases between them. The germline CDR1 and CDR2 sequences are SGHVS and FQNEAQ. CDR3 coding DNA: TGTGCCAGCAGCATACTCGAAAATCAGCCCCAGCATTTT. It codes for CASSILENQPQHF.

This chain connects TRBV13 to TRBJ1-5; no clear D gene. V was shortened by 6 bases and J by 0 bases, with 6 bases between the two germline ends. The CDR3 is 13 amino acids. Germline-derived CDR1 and CDR2 are PRHDT and FYEKMQ (reference sequence). The DNA of the CDR3 is TGTGCCAGCAGTGAGTCTAGCAATCAGCCCCAGCATTTT. It is translated as CASSESSNQPQHF.

This sequence joins TRBV12-3 or TRBV12-4 and TRBJ1-3; D may be TRBD1 (5 bases). This CDR3 has 12 residues. With 5 bases removed from V and 7 bases from J, the gap between germline ends came to 9 bases. For the CDR3, the DNA is TGTGCCAGCAGTGGGGGGGGGAACACCATATATTTT. Translation: CASSGGGNTIYF.

V usage is TRBV7-9 and J usage is TRBJ2-1, with 9 bases that match TRBD2. Germline assignment: CDR1 SEHNR and CDR2 FQNEAQ (reference sequence). The CDR3 has 17 residues. V was pared by 5 bases and J by 2 bases, with 10 bases of the junction left unmatched. The chain's CDR3 is CASSLRTSEGPYNEQFF. In nucleotides, the CDR3 is TGTGCCAGCAGCCTCCGGACTAGCGAAGGCCCCTACAATGAGCAGTTCTTC.

V gene TRBV6-1 combines with J gene TRBJ2-3, with D possibly matching TRBD2 (6 bases). The germline V gene encodes CDR1 MNHNS and CDR2 SASEGT. V was trimmed by 1 base and J by 1 base, leaving 9 bases between them. The CDR3 contains 15 residues. The CDR3 DNA follows: TGTGCCAGCAGTGAAGTATGGGGGGGCACAGATACGCAGTATTTT. Amino acids: CASSEVWGGTDTQYF.